Listed here is a single T cell receptor (beta chain). CDR1 SGHVS and CDR2 FNYEAQ come from the germline V gene. Trimming cost V 5 bases and J 4 bases, with 12 bases left between them. The CDR3 contains 14 residues. This entry is derived from a study of blood T cell repertoires in COVID-19. Study background: T cells, B-cell-depleted T cells, or PBMCs supplied cDNA or gDNA.

Adults between about 18 and 95 years of age took part from about two dozen US areas. Categorization into cohorts depended on clinical history that participants reported. Within the 2 weeks before study entry, each person in the exposed group met a COVID-19 case. Profiled with immunoSEQ multiplex PCR; TCRdb holds only in-frame clones, not every one. The table shows roughly 260,000 clones, with about four fifths occurring only once. The chain has TRBV7-6 and TRBJ1-3; D unresolved. The origin of this receptor is a woman aged 40 to 50 who had been exposed to COVID-19. Material: PBMCs or T cells enriched from blood (not recorded which). CDR3 sequence (DNA): TGTGCCAGCAGCCTCGGGGAGGCGGGAAACACCATATATTTT. It translates to CASSLGEAGNTIYF.